The T cell receptor beta chain under discussion was sequenced for a study of T cell responses to AZD1222 COVID-19 vaccine. Study-level findings and limits: Only a handful of AZD1222 recipients, several in all, had baseline seropositivity. Most donors were white British, females outnumbered males, and clonal diversity was possibly underestimated.

A note on this clone: Its antigen is currently unknown.

TCRdb keeps only in-frame clones here, not all; method: immunoSEQ multiplex PCR. The table has about 200,000 clones, approximately 94% seen once. Combined were second doses at about 4 or about 12 weeks. The CDR3 is 12 residues long. Germline CDR1 is SGHRS and CDR2 is YFSETQ. The V and J genes are TRBV5-1 and TRBJ2-5; tentatively, D is TRBD2 (5 bases). The receptor was derived from an adult who received the AZD1222 COVID-19 vaccine. Sequenced here: peripheral blood, sampled 28 days after the second AZD1222 dose. As DNA, the CDR3 is TGCGCTACACGGGATGGAGAAGAGACCCAGTACTTC. Translated, it gives CATRDGEETQYF.